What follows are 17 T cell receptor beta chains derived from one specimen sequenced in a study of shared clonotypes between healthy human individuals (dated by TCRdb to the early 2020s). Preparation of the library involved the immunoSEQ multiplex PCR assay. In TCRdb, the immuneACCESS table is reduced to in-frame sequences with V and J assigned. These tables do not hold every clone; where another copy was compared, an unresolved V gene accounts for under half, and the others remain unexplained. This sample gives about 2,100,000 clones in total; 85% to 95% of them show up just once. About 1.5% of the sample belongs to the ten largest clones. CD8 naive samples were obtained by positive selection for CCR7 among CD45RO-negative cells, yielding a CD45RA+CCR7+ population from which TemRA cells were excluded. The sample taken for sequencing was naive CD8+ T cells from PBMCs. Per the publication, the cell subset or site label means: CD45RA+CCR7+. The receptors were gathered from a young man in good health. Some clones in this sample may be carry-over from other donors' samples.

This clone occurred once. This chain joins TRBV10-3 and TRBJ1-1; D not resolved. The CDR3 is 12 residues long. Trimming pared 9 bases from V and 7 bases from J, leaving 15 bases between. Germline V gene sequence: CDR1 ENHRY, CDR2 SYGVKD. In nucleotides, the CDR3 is TGTGCCATTCAACCGGGTGACGGTGAAGCTTTCTTT. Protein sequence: CAIQPGDGEAFF.

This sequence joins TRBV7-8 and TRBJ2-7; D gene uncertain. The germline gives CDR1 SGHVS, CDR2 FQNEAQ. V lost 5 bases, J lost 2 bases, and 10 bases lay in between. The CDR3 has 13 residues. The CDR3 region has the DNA TGTGCCAGCAGCCGTAGTGGAGCCTACGAGCAGTACTTC. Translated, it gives CASSRSGAYEQYF.

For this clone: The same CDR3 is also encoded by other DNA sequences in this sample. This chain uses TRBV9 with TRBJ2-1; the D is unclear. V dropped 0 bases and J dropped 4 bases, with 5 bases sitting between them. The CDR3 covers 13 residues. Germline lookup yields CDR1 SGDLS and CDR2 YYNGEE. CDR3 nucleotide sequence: TGTGCCAGCAGCGTAGGACAATACAATGAGCAGTTCTTC. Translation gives CASSVGQYNEQFF.

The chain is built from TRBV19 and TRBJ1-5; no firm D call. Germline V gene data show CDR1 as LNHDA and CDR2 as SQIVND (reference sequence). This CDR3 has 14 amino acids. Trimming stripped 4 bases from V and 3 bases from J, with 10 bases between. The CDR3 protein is CASSSRRYNQPQHF. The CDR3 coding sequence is TGTGCCAGTAGTAGCCGGAGATACAATCAGCCCCAGCATTTT.

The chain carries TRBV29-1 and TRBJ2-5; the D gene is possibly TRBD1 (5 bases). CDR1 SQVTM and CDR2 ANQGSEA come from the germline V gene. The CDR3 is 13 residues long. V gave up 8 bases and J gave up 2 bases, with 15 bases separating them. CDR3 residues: CSRVGAGQETQYF. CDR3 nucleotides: TGCAGCCGTGTAGGGGCAGGTCAAGAGACCCAGTACTTC.

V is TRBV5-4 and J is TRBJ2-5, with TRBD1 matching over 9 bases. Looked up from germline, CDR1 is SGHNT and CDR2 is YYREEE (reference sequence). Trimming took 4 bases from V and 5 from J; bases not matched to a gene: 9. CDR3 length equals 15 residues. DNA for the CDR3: TGTGCCAGCAGCACCCGGACAGGGGATTCGGAGACCCAGTACTTC. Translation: CASSTRTGDSETQYF.

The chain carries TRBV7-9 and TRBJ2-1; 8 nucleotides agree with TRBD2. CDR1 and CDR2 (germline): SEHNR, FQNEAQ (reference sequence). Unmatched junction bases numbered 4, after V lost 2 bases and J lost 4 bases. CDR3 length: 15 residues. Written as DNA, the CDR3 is TGTGCCAGCAGCTTATCCGCGGGAGGATACAATGAGCAGTTCTTC. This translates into CASSLSAGGYNEQFF.

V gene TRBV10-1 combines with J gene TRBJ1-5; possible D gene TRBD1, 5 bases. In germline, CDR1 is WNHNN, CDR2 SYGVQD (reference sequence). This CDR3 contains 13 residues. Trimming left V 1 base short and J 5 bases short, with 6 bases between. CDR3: CASSEWGDQPQHF. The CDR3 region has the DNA TGCGCCAGCAGTGAGTGGGGGGATCAGCCCCAGCATTTT.

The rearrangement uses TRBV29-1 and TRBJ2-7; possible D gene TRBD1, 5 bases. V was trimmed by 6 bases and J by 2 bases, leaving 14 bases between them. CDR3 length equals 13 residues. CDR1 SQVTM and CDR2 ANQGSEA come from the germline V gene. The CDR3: CSVRGGAAYEQYF. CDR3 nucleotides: TGCAGCGTCCGAGGTGGGGCAGCCTACGAGCAGTACTTC.

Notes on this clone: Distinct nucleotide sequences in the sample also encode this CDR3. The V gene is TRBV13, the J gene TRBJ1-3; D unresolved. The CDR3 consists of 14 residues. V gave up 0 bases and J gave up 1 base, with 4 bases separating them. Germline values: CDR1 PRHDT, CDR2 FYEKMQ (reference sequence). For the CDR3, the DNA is TGTGCCAGCAGCTTAGGCCCGTCTGGAAACACCATATATTTT. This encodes CASSLGPSGNTIYF.

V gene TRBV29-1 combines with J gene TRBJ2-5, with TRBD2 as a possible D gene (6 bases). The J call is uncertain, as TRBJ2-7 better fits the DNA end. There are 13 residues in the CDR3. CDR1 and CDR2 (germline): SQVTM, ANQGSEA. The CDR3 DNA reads TGCAGCGTTGGCGGGAAAGCCTCCTACGAGCAGTACTTC. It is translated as CSVGGKASYEQYF.

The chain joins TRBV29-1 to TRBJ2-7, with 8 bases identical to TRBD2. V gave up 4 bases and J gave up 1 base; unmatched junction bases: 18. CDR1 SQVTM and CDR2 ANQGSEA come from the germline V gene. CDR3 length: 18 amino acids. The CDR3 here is CSVVHRGLEVDRSYEQYF. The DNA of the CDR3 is TGCAGCGTTGTTCACCGGGGACTAGAGGTGGACCGATCCTACGAGCAGTACTTC.

CDR3 amino acids: CASSEGLAGTPYNEQFF. The CDR3 nucleotides read TGTGCCAGCAGTGAGGGACTAGCGGGAACCCCCTACAATGAGCAGTTCTTC. The V call is TRBV28, the J call TRBJ2-1, with 13 bases aligning to TRBD2. The CDR3 has 17 residues. The V and J ends lost 5 bases and 2 bases, in that order; junction bases with no gene match: 6. Germline V gene lookup returns CDR1 MDHEN and CDR2 SYDVKM. The full variable domain, its missing parts supplied by reference TRBV28 and TRBJ2-1, is DVKVTQSSRYLVKRTGEKVFLECVQDMDHENMFWYRQDPGLGLRLIYFSYDVKMKEKGDIPEGYSVSREKKERFSLILESASTNQTSMYLCASSEGLAGTPYNEQFFGPGTRLTVL.

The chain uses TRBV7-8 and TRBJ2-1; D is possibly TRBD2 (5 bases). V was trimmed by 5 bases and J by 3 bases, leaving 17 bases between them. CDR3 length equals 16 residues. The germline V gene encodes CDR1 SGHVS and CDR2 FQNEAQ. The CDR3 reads CASSDGLSGIYNEQFF. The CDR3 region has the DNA TGTGCCAGCAGCGACGGACTGTCAGGAATCTACAATGAGCAGTTCTTC. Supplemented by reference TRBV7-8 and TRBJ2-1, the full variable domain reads GAGVSQSPRYKVAKRGQDVALRCDPISGHVSLFWYQQALGQGPEFLTYFQNEAQLDKSGLPSDRFFAERPEGSVSTLKIQRTQQEDSAVYLCASSDGLSGIYNEQFFGPGTRLTVL.

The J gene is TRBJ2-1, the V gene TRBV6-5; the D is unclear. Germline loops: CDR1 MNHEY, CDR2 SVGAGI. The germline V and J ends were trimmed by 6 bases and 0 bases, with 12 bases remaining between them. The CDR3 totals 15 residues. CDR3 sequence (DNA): TGTGCCAGCAGATGGACGACCAGCTCCTACAATGAGCAGTTCTTC. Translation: CASRWTTSSYNEQFF.

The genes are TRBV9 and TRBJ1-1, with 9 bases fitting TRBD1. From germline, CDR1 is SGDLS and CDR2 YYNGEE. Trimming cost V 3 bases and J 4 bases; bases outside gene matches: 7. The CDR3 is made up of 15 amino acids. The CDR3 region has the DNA TGTGCCAGCAGCGGGGGACAGGGAAGTATCACTGAAGCTTTCTTT. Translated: CASSGGQGSITEAFF. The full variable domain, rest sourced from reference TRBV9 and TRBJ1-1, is DSGVTQTPKHLITATGQRVTLRCSPRSGDLSVYWYQQSLDQGLQFLIQYYNGEERAKGNILERFSAQQFPDLHSELNLSSLELGDSALYFCASSGGQGSITEAFFGQGTRLTVV.

The CDR3 sequence is CASSKGINQPQHF. The CDR3 region has the DNA TGTGCCAGCAGTAAGGGAATCAATCAGCCCCAGCATTTT. The rearrangement joins TRBV27 to TRBJ1-5, with no clear D. Between the trimmed V and J ends, which lost 5 bases and 3 bases, there was a span of 8 bases. CDR3 length equals 13 residues. Germline V lookup: CDR1 MNHEY, CDR2 SMNVEV (reference sequence).